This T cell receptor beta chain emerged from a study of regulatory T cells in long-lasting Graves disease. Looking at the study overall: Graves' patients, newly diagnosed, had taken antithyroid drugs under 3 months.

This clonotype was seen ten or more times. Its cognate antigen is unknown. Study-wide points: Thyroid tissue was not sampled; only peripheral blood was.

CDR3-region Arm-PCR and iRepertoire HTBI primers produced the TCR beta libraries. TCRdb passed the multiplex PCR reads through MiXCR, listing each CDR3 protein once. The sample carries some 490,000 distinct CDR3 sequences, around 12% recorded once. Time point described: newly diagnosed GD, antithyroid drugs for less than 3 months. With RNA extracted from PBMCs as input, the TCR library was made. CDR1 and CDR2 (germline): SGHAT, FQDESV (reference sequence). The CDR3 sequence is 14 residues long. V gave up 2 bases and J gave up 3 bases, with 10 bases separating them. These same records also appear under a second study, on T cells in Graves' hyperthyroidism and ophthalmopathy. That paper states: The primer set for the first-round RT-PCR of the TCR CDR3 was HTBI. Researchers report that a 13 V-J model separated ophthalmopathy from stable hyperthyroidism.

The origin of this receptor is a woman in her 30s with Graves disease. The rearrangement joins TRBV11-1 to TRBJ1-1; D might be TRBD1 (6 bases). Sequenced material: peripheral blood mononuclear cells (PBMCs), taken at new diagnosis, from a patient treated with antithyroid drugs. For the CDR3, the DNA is TGTGCCAGCAGCTTATCAGGGGTCTACACTGAAGCTTTCTTT. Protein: CASSLSGVYTEAFF.